The rows below give T cell receptor beta chains drawn from one sample of a study of early stage breast cancer tumors. TCRdb keeps only in-frame clones here, not all; method: immunoSEQ multiplex PCR. This sample has around 60,000 clones, with 60% to 85% found just once. The sample was blood. Every receptor here comes from a person under 45 with breast cancer. CDR3s include the opening cysteine and the closing phenylalanine or tryptophan. D genes are given only for firm matches. Clone size appears in some rows only: once, few, many, or a class for an expanded clone.

abundance,j_gene,v_gene,d_gene,CDR3nt,CDR3aa
-,TRBJ2-4,TRBV19,TRBD2,TGTGCCAGTAGTTCGGCTAGCGGAACAGCCAAAAACATTCAGTACTTC,CASSSASGTAKNIQYF
-,TRBJ1-2,TRBV29-1,TRBD1,TGCAGCTCGACCGGGACAGACACTTATGGCTACACCTTC,CSSTGTDTYGYTF
-,TRBJ2-7,TRBV5-1,-,TGCGCCAGCAGCCCCTCAAGAAGGTTCGTCGAGCAGTACTTC,CASSPSRRFVEQYF
-,TRBJ1-6,TRBV9,TRBD1,TGTGCCAGCGGCGGGGGGACAGTTAATTCACCCCTCCACTTT,CASGGGTVNSPLHF
-,TRBJ1-2,TRBV6-6,-,TGTGCCAGCAGCCCCGGCCAGGGAGGCTACACCTTC,CASSPGQGGYTF
-,TRBJ2-5,TRBV5-1,-,TGCGCCAGCAGCTTGAATATAGGTTCCCAAGAGACCCAGTACTTC,CASSLNIGSQETQYF
few,TRBJ2-7,TRBV5-5,TRBD2,TGTGCCAGCAGCTTGGATGGGCCGGGAGGACCTCTCGTGGAGCAGTACTTC,CASSLDGPGGPLVEQYF
-,TRBJ2-5,TRBV27,-,TGTGCCAGCAGTTTCGGGTACAGGGAAGAGACCCAGTACTTC,CASSFGYREETQYF
-,TRBJ2-7,TRBV7-2,-,TGTGCCATCCGAGACCAAAGCTCCTACGAGCAGTACTTC,CAIRDQSSYEQYF
-,TRBJ2-2,TRBV11-2,-,TGTGCCACCCCGGGACTCACCGGGGAGCTGTTTTTT,CATPGLTGELFF
-,TRBJ2-3,TRBV10-3,TRBD2,TGTGCCGGACGGACTAGCGGGAGTGCAGATACGCAGTATTTT,CAGRTSGSADTQYF
-,TRBJ1-2,TRBV7-6,TRBD1,TGTGCCAGCAGCTTGGGGGACAGGGTAACCTTC,CASSLGDRVTF
-,TRBJ2-5,TRBV12-5,-,TGTGCTAGTGGTTTGGACCAAGGCGGGACTTCTCAAGAGACCCAGTACTTC,CASGLDQGGTSQETQYF
-,TRBJ1-1,TRBV18,-,TGTGCCAGCTCACCACAGAAGAACACTGAAGCTTTCTTT,CASSPQKNTEAFF
-,TRBJ2-7,TRBV19,-,TGTGCCAGTAGTATGGGGTACGAGCAGTACTTC,CASSMGYEQYF
once,TRBJ2-7,TRBV19,-,TGTGCCAGTAGTATAGGAGGGGTGGCCTCCTACGAGCAGTACTTC,CASSIGGVASYEQYF
-,TRBJ1-2,TRBV7-9,TRBD1,TGTGCCAGCAGCTTAGTAGGCACGGGACAGTCCAGCGGCTACACCTTC,CASSLVGTGQSSGYTF
-,TRBJ2-7,TRBV19,-,TGTGCCAGTAGTATAGGCACGGGACGGCCTTACGAGCAGTACTTC,CASSIGTGRPYEQYF
-,TRBJ1-6,TRBV7-2,TRBD1,TGTGCCAGCAGCTACGGACAGGCGAGCTCCTATAATTCACCCCTCCACTTT,CASSYGQASSYNSPLHF
-,TRBJ2-2,TRBV6-6,-,TGTGCCAGCAGTTACTCTCTTAGCTCGGACACCGGGGAGCTGTTTTTT,CASSYSLSSDTGELFF
-,TRBJ1-5,TRBV19,-,TGTGCCAGTACCACCTTTGGCAATCAGCCCCAGCATTTT,CASTTFGNQPQHF
-,TRBJ2-3,TRBV19,TRBD1,TGTGCCAGTACCCGGGACAGCTACACAGATACGCAGTATTTT,CASTRDSYTDTQYF
-,TRBJ2-7,TRBV11-3,TRBD1,TGTGCCAGCAGCCCATATCAGGGGGCCGGGGAGCAGTACTTC,CASSPYQGAGEQYF
few,TRBJ1-2,TRBV4-1,TRBD1,TGCGCCAGCAGCCAGAATACAGGGGGCGCGGGAGGCTACACCTTC,CASSQNTGGAGGYTF
-,TRBJ2-7,TRBV18,-,TGTGCCAGCTCACCGGACAGAAGCCGGGGCCAGGAGTCCTACGAGCAGTACTTC,CASSPDRSRGQESYEQYF
few,TRBJ2-2,TRBV5-1,-,TGCGCCAGCAGCTTAGCCGGGGAGCTGTTTTTT,CASSLAGELFF
-,TRBJ2-5,TRBV7-2,TRBD1,TGTGCCAGCAGCCGCATGGACAGGGGGCAAGAGACCCAGTACTTC,CASSRMDRGQETQYF
-,TRBJ1-2,TRBV11-2,-,TGTGCCAGCAGCTTCGGACAGTCGGATGGCTACACCTTC,CASSFGQSDGYTF
-,TRBJ1-2,TRBV6-1,TRBD1,TGTGCCAGCAGTGAAGCGGGACAGTTCTATGGCTACACCTTC,CASSEAGQFYGYTF
few,TRBJ1-1,TRBV10-3,-,TGTGCCATCAGTGAGTCGGAAGGCACTGAAGCTTTCTTT,CAISESEGTEAFF
-,TRBJ2-7,TRBV7-6,-,TGTGCCAGCAGCCCCCGGGAGTCTTTAGCATCCTACGAGCAGTACTTC,CASSPRESLASYEQYF
-,TRBJ1-5,TRBV6-5,-,TGTGCCAGCACTAGGGACGCCAATCAGCCCCAGCATTTT,CASTRDANQPQHF
-,TRBJ2-5,TRBV7-9,-,TGTGCCAGCAGCCGGCCCGGAGGAGAGCAGTACTTC,CASSRPGGEQYF
-,TRBJ1-2,TRBV2,-,TGTGCCAGCAGTAGGACCCTTGGGAGCTACACCTTC,CASSRTLGSYTF
-,TRBJ1-6,TRBV27,-,TGTGCCAGCAGTTTCGGATCCCAGATCACGGGGGATAATTCACCCCTCCACTTT,CASSFGSQITGDNSPLHF
-,TRBJ2-2,TRBV6-1,-,TGTGCCAGCAGTGCCACTAGGGTTGGATCCGGGGAGCTGTTTTTT,CASSATRVGSGELFF
few,TRBJ1-2,TRBV27,-,TGTGCCAGCAGTGTAACAGGTGTGGATGGCTACACCTTC,CASSVTGVDGYTF
-,TRBJ2-1,TRBV7-3,TRBD2,TGTGCCAGCAGCTTAAGTCCTAGCGGGACCTCCTACAATGAGCAGTTCTTC,CASSLSPSGTSYNEQFF
-,TRBJ2-5,TRBV29-1,TRBD2,TGCAGCCTTCGGACTAGCGGGACCATCCAAGAGACCCAGTACTTC,CSLRTSGTIQETQYF
few,TRBJ2-7,TRBV6-5,-,TGTGCCAGCAGCCCTTCCCAGGGATACGAGCAGTACTTC,CASSPSQGYEQYF
-,TRBJ2-4,TRBV6-4,-,TGTGCCAGCAGTGAGTCGGGGGACAAAAACATTCAGTACTTC,CASSESGDKNIQYF
-,TRBJ2-7,TRBV10-1,TRBD2,TGCGCCAGCAGTCCCCGACTAGCGGCATACTCCTACGAGCAGTACTTC,CASSPRLAAYSYEQYF
once,TRBJ2-1,TRBV5-1,TRBD1,TGCGCCAGCAGCTTAGGACAGGGGGCTAATGAGCAGTTCTTC,CASSLGQGANEQFF
-,TRBJ2-2,TRBV7-7,-,TGTGCTAGCAGCCCCCACACCGGGGAGCTGTTTTTT,CASSPHTGELFF
-,TRBJ2-2,TRBV6-4,TRBD1,TGTGCCAGCAGCCGGGGACAGGGTAACACCGGGGAGCTGTTTTTT,CASSRGQGNTGELFF
-,TRBJ2-1,TRBV30,-,TGTGCCTGGGGCTACCTTTCCTACAATGAGCAGTTCTTC,CAWGYLSYNEQFF
-,TRBJ2-4,TRBV5-6,TRBD2,TGTGCCAGCAGCCTAGCGGCCTCGAACATTCAGTACTTC,CASSLAASNIQYF
few,TRBJ1-4,TRBV29-1,TRBD1,TGCAGCGTTCAGGGGGACAGGGTTGGGGAAAAACTGTTTTTT,CSVQGDRVGEKLFF
once,TRBJ2-1,TRBV18,TRBD1,TGTGCCAGCTCAGCCGCGGACAGGGGTTCCTACAATGAGCAGTTCTTC,CASSAADRGSYNEQFF
-,TRBJ2-3,TRBV18,TRBD2,TGTGCCAGCTCACCACGTGTCAAGCGGGAGGTCGCTAGCACAGATACGCAGTATTTT,CASSPRVKREVASTDTQYF
-,TRBJ2-3,TRBV2,TRBD1,TGTGCCAGCTACCCAAGGGACAGGGTGACAGATACGCAGTATTTT,CASYPRDRVTDTQYF
-,TRBJ1-1,TRBV30,-,TGTGCCTGGAGTGTGTTGATGAACACTGAAGCTTTCTTT,CAWSVLMNTEAFF
-,TRBJ1-1,TRBV11-2,-,TGTGCCAGCAGCTTAATCGGCCTCATGAACACTGAAGCTTTCTTT,CASSLIGLMNTEAFF